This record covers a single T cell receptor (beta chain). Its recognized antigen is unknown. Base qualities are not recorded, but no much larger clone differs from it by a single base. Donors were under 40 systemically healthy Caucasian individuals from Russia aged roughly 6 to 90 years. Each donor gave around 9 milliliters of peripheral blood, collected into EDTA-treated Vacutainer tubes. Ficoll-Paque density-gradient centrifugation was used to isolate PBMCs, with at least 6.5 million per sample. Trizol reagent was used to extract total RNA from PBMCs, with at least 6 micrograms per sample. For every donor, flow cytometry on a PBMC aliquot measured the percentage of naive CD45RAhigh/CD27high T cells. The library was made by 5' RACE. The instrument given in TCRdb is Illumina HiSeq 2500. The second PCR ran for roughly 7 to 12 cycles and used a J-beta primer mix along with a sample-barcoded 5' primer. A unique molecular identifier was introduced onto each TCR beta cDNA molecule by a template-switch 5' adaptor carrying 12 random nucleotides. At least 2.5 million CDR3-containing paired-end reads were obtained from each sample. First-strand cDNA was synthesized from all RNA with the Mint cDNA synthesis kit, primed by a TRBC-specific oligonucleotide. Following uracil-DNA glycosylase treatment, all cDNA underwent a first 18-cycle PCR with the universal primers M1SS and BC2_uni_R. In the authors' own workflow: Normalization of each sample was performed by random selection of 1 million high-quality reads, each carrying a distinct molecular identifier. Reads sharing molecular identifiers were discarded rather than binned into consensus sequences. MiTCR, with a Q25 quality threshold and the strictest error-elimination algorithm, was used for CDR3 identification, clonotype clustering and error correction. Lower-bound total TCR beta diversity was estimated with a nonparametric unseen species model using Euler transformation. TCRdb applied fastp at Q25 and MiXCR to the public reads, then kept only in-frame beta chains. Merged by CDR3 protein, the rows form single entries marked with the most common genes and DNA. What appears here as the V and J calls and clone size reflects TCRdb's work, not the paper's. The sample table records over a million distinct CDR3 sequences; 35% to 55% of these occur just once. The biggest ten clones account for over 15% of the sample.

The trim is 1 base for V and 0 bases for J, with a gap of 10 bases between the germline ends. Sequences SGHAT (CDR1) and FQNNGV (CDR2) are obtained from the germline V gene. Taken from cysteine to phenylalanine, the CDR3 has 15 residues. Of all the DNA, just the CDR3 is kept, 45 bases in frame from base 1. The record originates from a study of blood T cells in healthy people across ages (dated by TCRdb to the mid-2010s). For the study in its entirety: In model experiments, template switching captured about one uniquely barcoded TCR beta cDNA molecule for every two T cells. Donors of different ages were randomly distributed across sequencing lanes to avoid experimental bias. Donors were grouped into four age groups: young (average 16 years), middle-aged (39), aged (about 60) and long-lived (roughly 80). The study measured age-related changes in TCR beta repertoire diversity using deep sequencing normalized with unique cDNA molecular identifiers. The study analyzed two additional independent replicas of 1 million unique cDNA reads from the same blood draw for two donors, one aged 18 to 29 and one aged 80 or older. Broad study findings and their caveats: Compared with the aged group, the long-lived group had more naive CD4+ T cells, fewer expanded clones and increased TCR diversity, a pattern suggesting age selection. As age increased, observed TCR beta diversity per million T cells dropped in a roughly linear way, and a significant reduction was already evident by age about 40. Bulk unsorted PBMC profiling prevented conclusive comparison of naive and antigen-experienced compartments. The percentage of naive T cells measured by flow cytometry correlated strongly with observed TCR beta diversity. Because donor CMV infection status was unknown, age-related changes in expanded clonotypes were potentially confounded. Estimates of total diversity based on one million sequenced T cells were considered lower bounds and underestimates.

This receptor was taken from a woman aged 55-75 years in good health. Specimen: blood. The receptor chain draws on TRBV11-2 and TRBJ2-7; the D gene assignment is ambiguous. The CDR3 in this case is CASSLAAASSYEQYF. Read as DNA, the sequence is TGTGCCAGCAGCTTAGCTGCTGCCAGCTCCTACGAGCAGTACTTC.